This TCR beta chain was documented in a study of blood T cell repertoires in COVID-19. Study-wide background: COVID-19 samples collected from the United States, Italy and Spain covered acute and convalescent phases. T cells, B-cell-depleted T cells, or PBMCs supplied cDNA or gDNA.

Authors' processing steps: By means of reference gene primer amplification, nucleated cell counts were estimated. Data came from immunoSEQ multiplex PCR; TCRdb stores just in-frame clones and leaves some out. V and J calls plus clone size are reproduced from that table; the DNA served to infer D and trimming. The table records around 190,000 clones, about 90% of them present only once. This CDR3 is 14 amino acids long. Trimming removed 3 bases from V and 4 bases from J; junction bases left unmatched: 4. Germline values: CDR1 SGDLS, CDR2 YYNGEE. The sample was peripheral blood. The rearrangement links TRBV9 to TRBJ2-1, with 7 bases fitting TRBD2. This receptor was obtained from a man younger than 30 with active or convalescent COVID-19. The CDR3 nucleotides are TGTGCCAGCAGCGCCCTGGGGGGGTACAATGAGCAGTTCTTC. It encodes CASSALGGYNEQFF.